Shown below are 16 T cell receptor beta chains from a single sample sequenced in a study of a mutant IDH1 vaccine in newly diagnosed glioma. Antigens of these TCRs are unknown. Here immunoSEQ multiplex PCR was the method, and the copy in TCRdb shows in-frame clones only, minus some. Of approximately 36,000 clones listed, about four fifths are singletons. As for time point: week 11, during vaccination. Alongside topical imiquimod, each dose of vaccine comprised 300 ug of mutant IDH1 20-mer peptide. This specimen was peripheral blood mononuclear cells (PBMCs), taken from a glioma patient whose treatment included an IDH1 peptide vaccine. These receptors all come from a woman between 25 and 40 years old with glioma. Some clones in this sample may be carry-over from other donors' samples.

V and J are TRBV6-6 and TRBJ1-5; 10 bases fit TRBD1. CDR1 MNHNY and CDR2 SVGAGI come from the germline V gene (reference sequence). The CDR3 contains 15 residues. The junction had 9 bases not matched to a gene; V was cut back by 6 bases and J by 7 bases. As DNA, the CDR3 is TGTGCCAGCAGCCAACGGGACAGGGGACAGCAGCCCCAGCATTTT. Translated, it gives CASSQRDRGQQPQHF.

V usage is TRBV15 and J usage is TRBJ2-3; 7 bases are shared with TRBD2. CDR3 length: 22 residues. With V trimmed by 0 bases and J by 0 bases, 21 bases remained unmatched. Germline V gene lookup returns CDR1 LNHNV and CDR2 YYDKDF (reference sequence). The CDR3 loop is CATSRDPGRGRSSGRSTDTQYF. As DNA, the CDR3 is TGTGCCACCAGCAGAGATCCCGGGCGTGGGAGGTCTAGCGGTCGAAGCACAGATACGCAGTATTTT.

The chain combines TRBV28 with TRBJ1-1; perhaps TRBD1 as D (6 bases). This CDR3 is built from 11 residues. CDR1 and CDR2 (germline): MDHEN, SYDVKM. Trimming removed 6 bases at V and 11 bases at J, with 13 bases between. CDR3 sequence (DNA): TGTGCCAGCAGGTACAGGGATTCGGCTTTCTTT. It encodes CASRYRDSAFF.

The CDR3 sequence: CASSQDHPSTGELFF. CDR3 nucleotide sequence: TGCGCCAGCAGCCAAGACCACCCCTCCACCGGGGAGCTGTTTTTT. This rearrangement joins TRBV4-1 to TRBJ2-2; D is unresolved. CDR3 length equals 15 residues. Germline V gene data show CDR1 as MGHRA and CDR2 as YSYEKL. V was clipped by 0 bases and J by 4 bases, with 9 bases between them.

The CDR3 DNA sequence: TGCGCCAGCAGTCCAGGGGGTCGGCAGCCCCAGCATTTT. This sequence encodes CASSPGGRQPQHF. The chain joins TRBV10-2 to TRBJ1-5; TRBD1 aligns across 7 bases. V dropped 5 bases and J dropped 7; count of bases not matched to a gene: 5. CDR3 length: 13 amino acids. Per germline, CDR1 WSHSY and CDR2 SAAADI.

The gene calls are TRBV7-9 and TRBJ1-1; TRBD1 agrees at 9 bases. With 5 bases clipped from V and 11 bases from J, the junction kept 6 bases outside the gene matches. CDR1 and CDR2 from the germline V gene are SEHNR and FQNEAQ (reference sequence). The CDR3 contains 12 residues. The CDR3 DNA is TGTGCCAGCAGCACTGGACAGGGGTTGGCTTTCTTT. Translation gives CASSTGQGLAFF.

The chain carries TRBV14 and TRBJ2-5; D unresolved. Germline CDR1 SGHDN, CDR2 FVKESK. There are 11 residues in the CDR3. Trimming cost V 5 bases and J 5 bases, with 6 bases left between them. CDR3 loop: CASSVGETQYF. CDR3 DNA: TGTGCCAGCAGCGTTGGGGAGACCCAGTACTTC.

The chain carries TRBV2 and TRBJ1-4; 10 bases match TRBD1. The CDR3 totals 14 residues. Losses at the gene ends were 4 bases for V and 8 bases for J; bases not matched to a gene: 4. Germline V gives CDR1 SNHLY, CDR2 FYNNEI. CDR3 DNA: TGTGCCAGCAGTGGACAGGGGGCGGGCGAAAAACTGTTTTTT. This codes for CASSGQGAGEKLFF.

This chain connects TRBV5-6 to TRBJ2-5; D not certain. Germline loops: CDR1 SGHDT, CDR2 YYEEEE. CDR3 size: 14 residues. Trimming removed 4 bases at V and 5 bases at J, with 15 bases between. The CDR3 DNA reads TGTGCCAGCAGCCCCCTCCGGGTACATGAGACCCAGTACTTC. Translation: CASSPLRVHETQYF.

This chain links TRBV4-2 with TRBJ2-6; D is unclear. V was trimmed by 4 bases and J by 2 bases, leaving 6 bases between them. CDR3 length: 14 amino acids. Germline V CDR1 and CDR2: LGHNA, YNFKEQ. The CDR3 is CASSPVPGANVLTF. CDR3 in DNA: TGTGCCAGCAGCCCCGTTCCTGGGGCCAACGTCCTGACTTTC.

The CDR3 bases are TGCGCCAGCAGCTTGGAGGGACGGAGTACCTACGAGCAGTACTTC. As protein: CASSLEGRSTYEQYF. The chain has TRBV5-1 and TRBJ2-7; either TRBD1 or TRBD2 may supply D (5 bases each). Germline V gene data show CDR1 as SGHRS and CDR2 as YFSETQ. Trimming cost V 0 bases and J 2 bases, with 12 bases left between them. This CDR3 has 15 residues.

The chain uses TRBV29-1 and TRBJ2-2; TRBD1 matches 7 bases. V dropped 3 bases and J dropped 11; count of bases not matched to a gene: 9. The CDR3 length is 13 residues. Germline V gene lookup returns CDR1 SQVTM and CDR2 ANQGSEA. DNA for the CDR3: TGCAGCGTTGAGGCAGGGCGGACAGGAGAGCTGTTTTTT. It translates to CSVEAGRTGELFF.

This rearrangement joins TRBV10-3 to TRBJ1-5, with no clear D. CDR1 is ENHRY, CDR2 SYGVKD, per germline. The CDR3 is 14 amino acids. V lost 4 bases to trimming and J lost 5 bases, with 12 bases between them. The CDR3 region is CAISAIGADQPQHF. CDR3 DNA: TGTGCCATCAGTGCTATCGGTGCAGATCAGCCCCAGCATTTT.

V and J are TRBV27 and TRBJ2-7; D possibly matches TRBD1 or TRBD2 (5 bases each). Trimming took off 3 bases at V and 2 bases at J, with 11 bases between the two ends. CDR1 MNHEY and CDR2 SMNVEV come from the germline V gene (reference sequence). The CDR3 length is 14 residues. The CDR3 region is CASSLRGVAYEQYF. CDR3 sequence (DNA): TGTGCCAGCAGTTTGAGAGGGGTTGCCTACGAGCAGTACTTC.

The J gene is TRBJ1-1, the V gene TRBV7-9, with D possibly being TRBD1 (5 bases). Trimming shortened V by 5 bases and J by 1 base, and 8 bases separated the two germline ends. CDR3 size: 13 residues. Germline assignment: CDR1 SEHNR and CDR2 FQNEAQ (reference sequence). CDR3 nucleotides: TGTGCCAGCAGCAGGGACGGGAACACTGAAGCTTTCTTT. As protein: CASSRDGNTEAFF.

This CDR3 is CASSEGRSYNEQFF. The CDR3 DNA is TGTGCCAGCAGTGAAGGGAGATCCTACAATGAGCAGTTCTTC. V usage is TRBV25-1 and J usage is TRBJ2-1; tentatively, D is TRBD2 (5 bases). The CDR3 sequence is 14 residues long. Trimming removed 2 bases from V and 1 base from J, with 6 bases in between. Germline V gives CDR1 MGHDK, CDR2 SYGVNS.